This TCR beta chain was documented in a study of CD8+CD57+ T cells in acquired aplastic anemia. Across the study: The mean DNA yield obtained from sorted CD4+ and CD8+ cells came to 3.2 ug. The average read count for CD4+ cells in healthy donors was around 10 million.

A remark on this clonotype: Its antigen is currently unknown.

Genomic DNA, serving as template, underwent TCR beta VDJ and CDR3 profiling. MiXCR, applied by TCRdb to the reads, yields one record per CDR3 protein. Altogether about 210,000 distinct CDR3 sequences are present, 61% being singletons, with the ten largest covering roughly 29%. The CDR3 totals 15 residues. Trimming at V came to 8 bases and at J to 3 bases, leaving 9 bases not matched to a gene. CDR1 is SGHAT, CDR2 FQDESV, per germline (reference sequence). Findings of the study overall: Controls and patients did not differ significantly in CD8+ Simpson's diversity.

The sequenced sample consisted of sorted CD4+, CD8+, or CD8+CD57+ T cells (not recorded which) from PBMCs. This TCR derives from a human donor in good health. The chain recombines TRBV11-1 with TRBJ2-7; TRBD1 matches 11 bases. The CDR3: CASGPGTGGGYEQYF. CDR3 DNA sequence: TGTGCCAGCGGCCCGGGGACAGGGGGGGGCTACGAGCAGTACTTC.